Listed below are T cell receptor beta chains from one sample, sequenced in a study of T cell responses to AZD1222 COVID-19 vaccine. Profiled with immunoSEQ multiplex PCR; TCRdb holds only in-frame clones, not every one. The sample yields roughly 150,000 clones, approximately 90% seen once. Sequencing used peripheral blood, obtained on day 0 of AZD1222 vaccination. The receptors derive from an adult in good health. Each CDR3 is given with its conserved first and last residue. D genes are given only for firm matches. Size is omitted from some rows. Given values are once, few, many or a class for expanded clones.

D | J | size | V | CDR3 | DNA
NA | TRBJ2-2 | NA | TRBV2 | CASREPGLLLGELFF | TGTGCCAGCAGGGAACCGGGACTTTTGCTCGGGGAGCTGTTTTTT
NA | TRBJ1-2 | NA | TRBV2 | CASSEALPTRVTVAYGYTF | TGTGCCAGCAGTGAAGCGCTTCCCACCCGGGTGACAGTCGCCTATGGCTACACCTTC
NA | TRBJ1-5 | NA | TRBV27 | CASSPDWDSNQPQHF | TGTGCCAGCAGCCCCGACTGGGATAGCAATCAGCCCCAGCATTTT
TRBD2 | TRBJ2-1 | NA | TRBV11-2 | CASSSSSGRRDEQFF | TGTGCCAGCAGCTCCTCTAGCGGGAGAAGAGATGAGCAGTTCTTC
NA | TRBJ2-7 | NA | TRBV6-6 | CASSYRTGAPSYEQYF | TGTGCCAGCAGTTATCGAACAGGCGCCCCCTCCTACGAGCAGTACTTC
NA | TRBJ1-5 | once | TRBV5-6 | CASAIYNQPQHF | TGTGCCAGCGCCATCTACAATCAGCCCCAGCATTTT
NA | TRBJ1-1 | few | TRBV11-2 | CASSLMAARNTEAFF | TGTGCCAGCAGCTTAATGGCGGCTAGGAACACTGAAGCTTTCTTT
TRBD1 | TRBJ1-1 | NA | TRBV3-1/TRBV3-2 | CASSPNYLTGANTEAFF | TGTGCCAGCAGCCCCAACTACCTTACAGGGGCCAACACTGAAGCTTTCTTT
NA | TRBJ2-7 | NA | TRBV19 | CASSSEGRYEQYF | TGTGCCAGTAGTTCCGAAGGGCGCTACGAGCAGTACTTC
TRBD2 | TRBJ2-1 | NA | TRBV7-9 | CASSLREAEYNEQFF | TGTGCCAGCAGCTTACGGGAGGCCGAATACAATGAGCAGTTCTTC
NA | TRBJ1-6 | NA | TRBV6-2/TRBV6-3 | CASSRDRKPHNSPLHF | TGTGCCAGCAGCCGCGACCGTAAACCCCATAATTCACCCCTCCACTTT
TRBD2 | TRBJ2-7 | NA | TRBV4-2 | CASSRGRLAGISYEQYF | TGTGCCAGCAGCCGGGGGAGACTAGCGGGGATCTCCTACGAGCAGTACTTC
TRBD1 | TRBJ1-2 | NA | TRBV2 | CASRTLRDRGLYGYTF | TGTGCCAGCAGGACTTTGAGGGACAGGGGGCTTTATGGCTACACCTTC
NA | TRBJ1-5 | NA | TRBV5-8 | CASSLSGTGSHQPQHF | TGTGCCAGCAGCTTGAGCGGTACAGGGAGTCATCAGCCCCAGCATTTT
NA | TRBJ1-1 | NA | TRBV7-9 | CASSLVPDTAEAFF | TGTGCCAGCAGCTTAGTTCCGGATACGGCTGAAGCTTTCTTT
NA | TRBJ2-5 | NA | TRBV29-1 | CSESRGGGQETQYF | TGCAGCGAGAGTCGAGGGGGGGGGCAGGAGACCCAGTACTTC
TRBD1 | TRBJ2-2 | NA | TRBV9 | CASSLGQGLTTGELFF | TGTGCCAGCAGCCTCGGACAGGGGCTTACTACCGGGGAGCTGTTTTTT
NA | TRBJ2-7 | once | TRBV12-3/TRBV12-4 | CASSLRSQGKQYF | TGTGCCAGCAGTTTACGTTCCCAGGGGAAACAGTACTTC
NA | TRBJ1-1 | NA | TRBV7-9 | CASSLISGGAFF | TGTGCCAGCAGCTTAATTTCAGGTGGGGCTTTCTTT